Here is one T cell receptor (beta chain) with its context. Germline CDR1 and CDR2: MNHEY and SVGAGI. Trimming took 0 bases from V and 6 from J; bases not matched to a gene: 4. The CDR3 covers 14 residues. The data originate from a study of technical replicates of blood from four donors. The repertoire was sequenced with immunoSEQ multiplex PCR; TCRdb's copy has only in-frame clones and lacks some. The table has about 67,000 clones, roughly 98% seen once. Sequencing was carried out using T cells isolated from PBMCs. This receptor was identified in a human donor in good health. The rearrangement joins TRBV6-5 to TRBJ2-7, with 8 bases identical to TRBD1. DNA of the CDR3: TGTGCCAGCAGTTACTCGACAGGGGCGGGCGAGCAGTACTTC. Amino acids: CASSYSTGAGEQYF.